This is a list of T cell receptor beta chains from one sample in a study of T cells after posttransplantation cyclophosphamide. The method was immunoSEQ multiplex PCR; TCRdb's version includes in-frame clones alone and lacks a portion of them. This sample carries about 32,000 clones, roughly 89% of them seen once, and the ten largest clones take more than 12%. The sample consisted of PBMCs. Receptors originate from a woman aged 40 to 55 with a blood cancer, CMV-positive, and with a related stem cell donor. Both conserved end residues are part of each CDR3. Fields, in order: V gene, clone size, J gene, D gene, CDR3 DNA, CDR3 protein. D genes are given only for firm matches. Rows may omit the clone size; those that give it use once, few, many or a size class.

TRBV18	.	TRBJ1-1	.	TGTGCCAGCTCAGAAAACAAGAACACTGAAGCTTTCTTT	CASSENKNTEAFF
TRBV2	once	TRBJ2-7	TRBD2	TGTGCCAGCAGGGGGACTAGCGGGCGTCTCTACGAGCAGTACTTC	CASRGTSGRLYEQYF
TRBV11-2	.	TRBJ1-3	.	TGTGCCAGCAGCTTAGTCAAGGGGGACTCTGGAAACACCATATATTTT	CASSLVKGDSGNTIYF
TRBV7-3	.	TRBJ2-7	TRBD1	TGTGCCAGCAGCGCCCAGACAGGGGGCTTCTACGAGCAGTACTTC	CASSAQTGGFYEQYF
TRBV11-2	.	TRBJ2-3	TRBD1	TGTGCCAGCAGCCTCACCCCGACAGGGGTGTTGACAGATACGCAGTATTTT	CASSLTPTGVLTDTQYF
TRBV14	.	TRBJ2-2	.	TGTGCCAGCGCGGGACTTAGGAACACCGGGGAGCTGTTTTTT	CASAGLRNTGELFF
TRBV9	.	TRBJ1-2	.	TGTGCCAGCAGCGTAGGGACAGACAATTCTCCACTTTATGGCTACACCTTC	CASSVGTDNSPLYGYTF
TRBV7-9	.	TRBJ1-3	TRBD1	TGTGCCAGCAGCTTAGGGGACAGGGGTGCCGGAAACACCATATATTTT	CASSLGDRGAGNTIYF
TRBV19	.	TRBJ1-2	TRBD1	TGTGCCAGTACGACAGGGTTTGGCTACACCTTC	CASTTGFGYTF
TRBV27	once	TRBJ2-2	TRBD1	TGTGCCAGCAGTCGCGCTTTCAGGGGGCAAACCGGGGAGCTGTTTTTT	CASSRAFRGQTGELFF
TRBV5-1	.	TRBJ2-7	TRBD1	TGCGCCAGCAGCCCGGGGACAGGGGGCCACGAGCAGTACTTC	CASSPGTGGHEQYF
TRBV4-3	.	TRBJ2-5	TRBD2	TGCGCCAGCAGCCAGACCGGGACTAGCGGGGGCGAGACCCAGTACTTC	CASSQTGTSGGETQYF
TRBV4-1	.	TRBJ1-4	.	TGCGCCAGCAGCCCCCCCCCGGGTTCTAATGAAAAACTGTTTTTT	CASSPPPGSNEKLFF
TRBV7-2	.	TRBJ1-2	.	TGTGCCAGCAGTGTGGACAGTGGCTATGGCTACACCTTC	CASSVDSGYGYTF
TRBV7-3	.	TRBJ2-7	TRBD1	TGTACCAGCAGCTTAAGGGGAGGACAGGGGGCATCCTACGAGCAGTACTTC	CTSSLRGGQGASYEQYF
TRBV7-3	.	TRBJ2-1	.	TGTGCCAGCAGCTTATGGGCGGAGGGACGGCATTACAATGAGCAGTTCTTC	CASSLWAEGRHYNEQFF
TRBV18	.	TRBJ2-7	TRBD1	TGTGCCAGCTCACCACCGGGACAGAGCTACGAGCAGTACTTC	CASSPPGQSYEQYF
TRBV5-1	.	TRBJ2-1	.	TGCGCCAGCAGCTCCCGTTTGGGGGGGCCCACCAGTGAGCAGTTCTTC	CASSSRLGGPTSEQFF
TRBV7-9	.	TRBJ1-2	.	TGTGCCAGCAGCCATACAGAGATCTATGGCTACACCTTC	CASSHTEIYGYTF
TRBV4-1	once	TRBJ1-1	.	TGCGCCAGCAGCCCATCACCGGGAACCATGAACACTGAAGCTTTCTTT	CASSPSPGTMNTEAFF
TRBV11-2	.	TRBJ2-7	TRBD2	TGTGCCAGCAGCTTAGAGGTGGGGAGGGGCGAGCAGTACTTC	CASSLEVGRGEQYF
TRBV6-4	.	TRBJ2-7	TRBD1	TGTGCCAGCAGTGACTTGCTTCCGGGACAGAGCTCCTACGAGCAGTACTTC	CASSDLLPGQSSYEQYF
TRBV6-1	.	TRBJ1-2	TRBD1	TGTGCCAGCAGACCCTGGACAGGGGGGAACTATGGCTACACCTTC	CASRPWTGGNYGYTF
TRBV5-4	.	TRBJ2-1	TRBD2	TGTGCCAGCAGCTTTTTAACTAGCGGGGGTAATGAGCAGTTCTTC	CASSFLTSGGNEQFF
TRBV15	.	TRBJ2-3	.	TGTGCCACCAGCAGAACCCAGGGCACAGATACGCAGTATTTT	CATSRTQGTDTQYF
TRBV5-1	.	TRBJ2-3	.	TGCGCCAGCAGTTTCCAGGGAAGCACAGATACGCAGTATTTT	CASSFQGSTDTQYF
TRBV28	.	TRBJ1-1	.	TGTGCCAGCAGTCCCGGGGTGAACACTGAAGCTTTCTTT	CASSPGVNTEAFF
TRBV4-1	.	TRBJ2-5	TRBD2	TGCGCCAGCAGCTCATATAGCGGGGGGCGGGAGACCCAGTACTTC	CASSSYSGGRETQYF
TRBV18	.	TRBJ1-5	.	TGTGCCAGCTCACGCGAGACAGGTCTTAGCAATCAGCCCCAGCATTTT	CASSRETGLSNQPQHF
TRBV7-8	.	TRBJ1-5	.	TGTGCCAGCAGCCTACAGGGAATTGGGAATCAGCCCCAGCATTTT	CASSLQGIGNQPQHF
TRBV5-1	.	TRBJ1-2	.	TGCGCCAGCAGCTTGGCTGGAGGGGTTAACTATGGCTACACCTTC	CASSLAGGVNYGYTF
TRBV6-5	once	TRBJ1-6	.	TGTGCCAGCAGTTACTCAGAGGGTACCAATTCCCCCCTCCACTTT	CASSYSEGTNSPLHF
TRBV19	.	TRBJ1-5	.	TGTGCCAGTAGCTTAGAACAGGGAGATCAGCCCCAGCATTTT	CASSLEQGDQPQHF
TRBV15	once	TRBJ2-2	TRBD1	TGTGCCACCAGCAGAGATCCATGGGACAGAACCAACACCGGGGAGCTGTTTTTT	CATSRDPWDRTNTGELFF
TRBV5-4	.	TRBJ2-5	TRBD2	TGTGCCAGCAGCTCTAGCGGGGGGGGCGCTCTAGAGACCCAGTACTTC	CASSSSGGGALETQYF
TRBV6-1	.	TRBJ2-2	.	TGTGCCAGCAGCCTCGCCGGGGAGCTGTTTTTT	CASSLAGELFF
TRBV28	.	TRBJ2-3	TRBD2	TGTGCCAGCAGTTCGGGGGGAAGCGGCACAGATACGCAGTATTTT	CASSSGGSGTDTQYF
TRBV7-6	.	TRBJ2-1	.	TGTGCCAGCAGCTTAGTTAGGAGGGGGCGAACCTACAATGAGCAGTTCTTC	CASSLVRRGRTYNEQFF
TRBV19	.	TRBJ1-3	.	TGTGCCAGTAGTATACAGGGAGGAAACACCATATATTTT	CASSIQGGNTIYF
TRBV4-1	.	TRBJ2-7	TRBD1	TGCGCCAGCAGCCAAATAGGACAGGGCCTAAAGTCCGAGCAGTACTTC	CASSQIGQGLKSEQYF
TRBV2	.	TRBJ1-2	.	TGTGCCAGCAGTGAATCGACAGAGCGCTATGGCTACACCTTC	CASSESTERYGYTF
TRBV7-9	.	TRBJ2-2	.	TGTGCCAGCAGCTACACAGTGAACACCGGGGAGCTGTTTTTT	CASSYTVNTGELFF